This T cell receptor (beta chain) is from a study of T-cell reconstitution after alpha-beta-depleted transplantation in children. Regarding the study as a whole: The origin of high day-60 TCRbeta diversity in some patients lay in surviving recipient T cells and thymic progenitors. Alpha-beta T cells present about two months after transplant were reported to originate from several hundred expanded graft clones.

Unique molecular identifiers tagged the TCRbeta library. Each CDR3 protein is one row after TCRdb ran MiXCR on the PCR reads. The table records approximately 270,000 distinct CDR3 sequences, 20% to 30% of them present only once. This clonotype was counted at least ten times. The antigen is undetermined. The V gene's germline CDR1 is KGHDR and CDR2 SFDVKD. V shed 5 bases and J shed 4 bases, with 13 bases lying between them. This CDR3 is built from 15 residues. This material consisted of PBMCs, mostly from graft donor cells, taken 360 days after TCRalphabeta/CD19-depleted stem cell transplant. The sequence was collected from a female patient aged 2-10 years who had a stem cell transplant for congenital amegakaryocytic thrombocytopenia, so the T cells may come from the graft donor. The chain joins TRBV24-1 to TRBJ2-2, with D possibly TRBD1 on 5 matching bases. The CDR3 region is CATSGGRQPTGELFF. CDR3 nucleotide sequence: TGTGCCACCAGTGGGGGTAGACAGCCCACCGGGGAGCTGTTTTTT.